The next 8 T cell receptor beta chains were all read from a single sample in a study of T cells in tumors after PD-1 blockade. Sequencing was performed with immunoSEQ multiplex PCR; in TCRdb, only in-frame clones are kept and a portion is missing. This sample carries 7,000 to 9,500 clones, around 69% of them seen once, and the ten largest clones take 7.5% to 9.5%. The specimen comprised tumor tissue, sampled after anti-PD-1 treatment. These receptors were taken from a human donor with basal cell carcinoma.

This clone appeared once. In nucleotides, the CDR3 is TGTGCCAGTAGTCCTTCCACCGGGGGGCAGGGTCAGCCCCAGCATTTT. Encoded protein: CASSPSTGGQGQPQHF. The chain joins TRBV19 to TRBJ1-5; tentative D call: TRBD1 (6 bases). The length of the CDR3 is 16 residues. Germline values: CDR1 LNHDA, CDR2 SQIVND (reference sequence). Trimming removed 5 bases from V and 6 bases from J, with 20 bases in between.

This clone appeared once. J is TRBJ2-5 and V is TRBV7-9; 10 nucleotides align to TRBD2. Germline lookup yields CDR1 SEHNR and CDR2 FQNEAQ (reference sequence). V trimming: 0 bases; J trimming: 2 bases; junction bases outside the gene matches: 0. This CDR3 is 15 amino acids long. Here the CDR3 reads CASSLAAGGQETQYF. CDR3 nucleotide sequence: TGTGCCAGCAGCTTAGCAGCGGGGGGGCAAGAGACCCAGTACTTC.

This clone has a handful of counts. The chain recombines TRBV29-1 with TRBJ1-4; D is unresolved. The CDR3 runs to 16 residues. Germline V gene sequence: CDR1 SQVTM, CDR2 ANQGSEA. Deletions cut 1 base from V and 0 bases from J, with 12 bases between. The CDR3, as DNA: TGCAGCGTTGAAGCTAGAGGGCGGGCAACTAATGAAAAACTGTTTTTT. Residues: CSVEARGRATNEKLFF.

A few counts support this clone. V gene TRBV7-9 combines with J gene TRBJ2-1; 8 nucleotides align to TRBD1. CDR3 size: 13 residues. With 5 bases clipped from V and 9 bases from J, the junction kept 6 bases outside the gene matches. The V gene's germline CDR1 is SEHNR and CDR2 FQNEAQ (reference sequence). DNA of the CDR3: TGTGCCAGCAGCCCGCAGGGGGCAACTGAGCAGTTCTTC. Translation: CASSPQGATEQFF.

The rearrangement links TRBV6-1 to TRBJ1-4, with D maybe TRBD1 (5 bases). The CDR3 has 15 residues. Germline V gene lookup returns CDR1 MNHNS and CDR2 SASEGT. V was cut by 0 bases and J by 5 bases, with 10 bases left in between. Here the CDR3 DNA reads TGTGCCAGCAGTGAAGCAAAGGGGCTAAATGAAAAACTGTTTTTT. Protein sequence: CASSEAKGLNEKLFF.

This clone came up once. This chain uses TRBV10-3 with TRBJ2-5; 9 nucleotides agree with TRBD1. The CDR3 is 15 residues long. With V trimmed by 6 bases and J by 5 bases, 10 bases remained unmatched. Germline V gene lookup returns CDR1 ENHRY and CDR2 SYGVKD. CDR3 protein: CAISTGGGESETQYF. In DNA, the CDR3 is TGTGCCATCAGCACAGGGGGCGGGGAATCTGAGACCCAGTACTTC.

The chain carries TRBV14 and TRBJ1-1; 10 positions match TRBD1. CDR3 length equals 15 residues. Germline V gene lookup returns CDR1 SGHDN and CDR2 FVKESK. With 5 bases clipped from V and 5 bases from J, the junction kept 8 bases outside the gene matches. The CDR3 spells CASSKRGTGETEAFF. The CDR3 DNA is TGTGCCAGCAGCAAAAGGGGGACAGGGGAGACTGAAGCTTTCTTT.

This clone ranks as medium-sized (0.01 to 0.1%). V usage is TRBV6-5 and J usage is TRBJ1-5; 7 bases line up with TRBD1. From germline, CDR1 is MNHEY and CDR2 SVGAGI. V lost 8 bases and J lost 1; bases outside the gene matches: 5. This CDR3 is 14 amino acids long. This chain's CDR3 is CASWLGQSNQPQHF. CDR3 coding DNA: TGTGCCAGCTGGCTGGGACAGAGCAATCAGCCCCAGCATTTT.